The 8 T cell receptor beta chains in this list originate from one sample, sequenced in a study of T cell repertoires in cytomegalovirus infection. Which antigens these TCRs recognize remains unknown. TCRdb ran MiXCR on the reads and lists one entry per CDR3 protein. The sample carries roughly 90,000 distinct CDR3 sequences, 20% to 30% recorded once. The sample was CD8+ T cells from cultured PBMCs, taken from culture after CMV antigen stimulation. These receptor sequences come from a human donor in good health (CMV status not recorded). Some clones in this sample may be carry-over from other donors' samples.

This clonotype was seen many times. The gene calls are TRBV11-2 and TRBJ2-7; no definite D call. This CDR3 has 11 residues. With 5 bases removed from V and 10 bases from J, the gap between germline ends came to 12 bases. Germline assignment: CDR1 SGHAT and CDR2 FQNNGV. CDR3 nucleotide sequence: TGTGCCAGCAGCGAGGCTGGGATTCAGTACTTC. Protein sequence: CASSEAGIQYF.

The chain has TRBV28 and TRBJ2-1, with 14 bases lining up with TRBD2. The CDR3 sequence is 17 residues long. Trimming took 2 bases from V and 0 from J; bases not matched to a gene: 0. Germline CDR1 and CDR2: MDHEN and SYDVKM. The CDR3 bases are TGTGCCAGCAGTTTAGGGACTAGCGGGGGCTCCTACAATGAGCAGTTCTTC. Translating gives CASSLGTSGGSYNEQFF.

This clonotype appeared a few times. V is TRBV12-3 or TRBV12-4 and J is TRBJ1-2; no clear D. The CDR3 is made up of 8 amino acids. The ends were cut back, 10 bases at V and 9 bases at J, with 6 bases in the middle. The CDR3 protein is CATERYTF. In DNA, the CDR3 is TGTGCCACGGAACGCTACACCTTC.

This chain connects TRBV7-9 to TRBJ2-5; tentatively, D is TRBD1 (5 bases). V lost 8 bases, J lost 1 base, and 17 bases lay in between. The CDR3 loop spans 15 amino acids. CDR1 is SEHNR and CDR2 is FQNEAQ in the germline V gene (reference sequence). CDR3 bases: TGTGCCAGCGACCAGGACACAGCATTCCAAGAGACCCAGTACTTC. Residues: CASDQDTAFQETQYF.

At least ten counts were recorded for this clonotype. The V gene is TRBV7-6, the J gene TRBJ2-2, with D maybe TRBD2 (5 bases). The CDR3 length is 16 residues. V lost 4 bases and J lost 5, with 17 bases in between. Per germline, CDR1 SGHVS and CDR2 FNYEAQ. This CDR3 is CASSSPEGLRTGELFF. CDR3 sequence (DNA): TGTGCCAGCAGCTCCCCCGAGGGATTGAGAACCGGGGAGCTGTTTTTT.

This clonotype was observed at least ten times. The V gene is TRBV7-2, the J gene TRBJ1-1; maybe TRBD1 (5 bases). Germline CDR1 and CDR2: SGHTA and FQGNSA. The CDR3 runs to 14 residues. Between the trimmed V and J ends, which lost 3 bases and 0 bases, there was a span of 8 bases. CDR3 coding DNA: TGTGCCAGCAGCTTTAACAGGTTGAACACTGAAGCTTTCTTT. Amino acids: CASSFNRLNTEAFF.

This clonotype was found many times. The chain carries TRBV27 and TRBJ1-2, with D hard to call. V lost 0 bases to trimming and J lost 6 bases, with 11 bases between them. The CDR3 loop spans 14 amino acids. The germline V gene encodes CDR1 MNHEY and CDR2 SMNVEV (reference sequence). CDR3 coding DNA: TGTGCCAGCAGTTTATCGACGGGGAACGATGGCTACACCTTC. Protein product: CASSLSTGNDGYTF.

This clonotype was counted only a few times. The gene calls are TRBV29-1 and TRBJ2-1; 9 positions agree with TRBD2. CDR3 length: 14 amino acids. The junction had 8 bases not matched to a gene; V was cut back by 4 bases and J by 7 bases. Germline CDR1 and CDR2: SQVTM and ANQGSEA. CDR3: CSVGRASGTNEQFF. The CDR3, as DNA: TGCAGCGTTGGGAGGGCTAGCGGGACAAATGAGCAGTTCTTC.